The 4 T cell receptor beta chains below come from one sample, sequenced in a study of beta chain features in type 1 diabetes. The entirety of the isolated RNA underwent reverse transcription, so expressed TCRB transcripts were sequenced. Data came from immunoSEQ multiplex PCR; TCRdb stores just in-frame clones and leaves some out. The table lists under 45,000 clones, about 50% of them singletons. Material for sequencing was stem cell memory CD4+ T cells from blood. The receptors shown here come from a woman younger than 45 in good health.

The chain couples TRBV6-6 to TRBJ2-1; a possible D gene is TRBD1 (6 bases). Germline CDR1 MNHNY, CDR2 SVGAGI (reference sequence). V lost 4 bases, J lost 0 bases, and 10 bases lay in between. CDR3 size: 15 residues. The CDR3 protein is CASSFDRSSYNEQFF. The CDR3 bases are TGTGCCAGCAGTTTCGACAGGAGCTCCTACAATGAGCAGTTCTTC.

A few counts support this clone. This chain uses TRBV28 with TRBJ2-7; the D is unclear. CDR3 size: 14 residues. CDR1 and CDR2 (germline): MDHEN, SYDVKM. The ends were cut back, 1 base at V and 3 bases at J, with 10 bases in the middle. CDR3 region: CASSLYDTVYEQYF. The CDR3 nucleotides are TGTGCCAGCAGTTTATACGACACAGTCTACGAGCAGTACTTC.

This sequence joins TRBV6-6 and TRBJ1-1; D remains ambiguous. Per germline, CDR1 MNHNY and CDR2 SVGAGI (reference sequence). CDR3 length: 13 residues. Trimming removed 9 bases at V and 0 bases at J, with 11 bases between. The CDR3 reads CASQQTMNTEAFF. The CDR3 coding sequence is TGTGCCAGTCAACAGACGATGAACACTGAAGCTTTCTTT.

In its sample, this clone was seen a few times. The gene calls are TRBV4-2 and TRBJ2-1, with 8 bases lining up with TRBD2. Germline CDR1 reads LGHNA; CDR2 reads YNFKEQ. With V trimmed by 0 bases and J by 4 bases, 5 bases remained unmatched. The CDR3 sequence is 16 residues long. In nucleotides, the CDR3 is TGTGCCAGCAGCCAAGATCCCCAGCGGGAGTACAATGAGCAGTTCTTC. Translation: CASSQDPQREYNEQFF.